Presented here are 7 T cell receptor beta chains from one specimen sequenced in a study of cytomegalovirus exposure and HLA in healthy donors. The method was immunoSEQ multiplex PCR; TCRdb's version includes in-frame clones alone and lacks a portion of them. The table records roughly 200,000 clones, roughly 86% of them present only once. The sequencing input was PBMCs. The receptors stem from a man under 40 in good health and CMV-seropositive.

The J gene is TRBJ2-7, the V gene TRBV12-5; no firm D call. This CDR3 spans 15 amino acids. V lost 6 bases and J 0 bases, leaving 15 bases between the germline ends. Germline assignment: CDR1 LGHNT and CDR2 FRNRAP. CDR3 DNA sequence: TGTGCTAGTGGATTTCGTTTATCGGGCTCCTACGAGCAGTACTTC. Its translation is CASGFRLSGSYEQYF.

CDR3 sequence: CATSESGLAGLEQYF. The CDR3 DNA reads TGTGCCACCAGCGAATCGGGACTAGCGGGACTCGAGCAGTACTTC. The rearrangement joins TRBV15 to TRBJ2-7; 13 nucleotides line up with TRBD2. The germline CDR1 and CDR2 sequences are LNHNV and YYDKDF (reference sequence). This CDR3 contains 15 residues. After removal of 5 bases from V and 6 bases from J, the junction contained 7 bases not matched to a gene.

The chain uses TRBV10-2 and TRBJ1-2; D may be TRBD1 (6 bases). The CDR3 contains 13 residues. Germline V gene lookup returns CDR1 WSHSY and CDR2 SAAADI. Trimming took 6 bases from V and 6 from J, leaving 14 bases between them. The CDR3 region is CASSPTPGDGYTF. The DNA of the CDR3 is TGCGCCAGCAGCCCTACCCCAGGGGATGGCTACACCTTC.

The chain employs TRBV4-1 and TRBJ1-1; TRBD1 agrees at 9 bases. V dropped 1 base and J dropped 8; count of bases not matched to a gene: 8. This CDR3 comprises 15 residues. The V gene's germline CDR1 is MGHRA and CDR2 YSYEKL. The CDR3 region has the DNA TGCGCCAGCAGCCAAGGGGTGGGCACAGGGGGCGAAGCTTTCTTT. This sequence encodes CASSQGVGTGGEAFF.

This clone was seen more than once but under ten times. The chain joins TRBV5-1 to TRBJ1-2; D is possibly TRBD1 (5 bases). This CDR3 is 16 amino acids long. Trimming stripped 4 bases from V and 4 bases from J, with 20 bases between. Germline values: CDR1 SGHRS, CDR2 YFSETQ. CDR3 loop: CASSPDGTPGGYGYTF. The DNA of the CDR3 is TGCGCCAGCAGCCCCGATGGGACGCCGGGCGGCTATGGCTACACCTTC.

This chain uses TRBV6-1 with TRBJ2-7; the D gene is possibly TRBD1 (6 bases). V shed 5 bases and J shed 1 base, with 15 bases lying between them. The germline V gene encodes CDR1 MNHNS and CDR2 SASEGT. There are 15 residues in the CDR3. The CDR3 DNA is TGTGCCAGCAGTTGGGCGACAGGCCCATCCTACGAGCAGTACTTC. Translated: CASSWATGPSYEQYF.

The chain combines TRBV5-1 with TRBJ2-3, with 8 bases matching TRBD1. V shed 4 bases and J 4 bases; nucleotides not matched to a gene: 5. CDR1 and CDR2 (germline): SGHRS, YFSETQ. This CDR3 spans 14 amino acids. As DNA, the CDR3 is TGCGCCAGCAGCCCCCTGGGACAGGCAGATACGCAGTATTTT. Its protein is CASSPLGQADTQYF.